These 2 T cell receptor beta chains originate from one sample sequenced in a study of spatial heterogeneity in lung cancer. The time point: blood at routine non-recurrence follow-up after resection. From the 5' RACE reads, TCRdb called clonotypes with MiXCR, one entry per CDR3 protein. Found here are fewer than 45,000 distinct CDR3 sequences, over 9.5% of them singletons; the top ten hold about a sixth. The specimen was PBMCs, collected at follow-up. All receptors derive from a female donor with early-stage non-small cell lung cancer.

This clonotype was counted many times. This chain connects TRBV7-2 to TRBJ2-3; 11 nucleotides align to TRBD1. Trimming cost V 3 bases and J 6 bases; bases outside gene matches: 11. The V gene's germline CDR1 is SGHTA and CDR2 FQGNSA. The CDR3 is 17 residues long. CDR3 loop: CASSLSSDRGLWDTQYF. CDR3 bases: TGTGCCAGCAGCTTGAGCTCGGACAGGGGGCTTTGGGATACGCAGTATTTT.

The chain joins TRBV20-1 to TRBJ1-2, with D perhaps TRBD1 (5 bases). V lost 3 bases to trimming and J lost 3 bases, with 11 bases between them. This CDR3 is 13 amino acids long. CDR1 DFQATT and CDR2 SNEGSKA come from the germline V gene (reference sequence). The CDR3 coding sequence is TGCAGTGCTAGTGAGGGCAGGGACTATGGCTACACCTTC. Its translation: CSASEGRDYGYTF.